Shown below are 25 T cell receptor beta chains from a single sample sequenced in a study of T cells in Graves' hyperthyroidism and ophthalmopathy. Amplification targeted TCR beta CDR3 regions from RNA transcripts. The TCR CDR3 was amplified in a first-round RT-PCR using the HTBI primer set. TCRdb redid the calling of the multiplex PCR reads with MiXCR, one entry per CDR3 protein. The repertoire holds 700,000 to 950,000 distinct CDR3 sequences, with around 40% as singletons. Input material: blood. The receptors come from a woman aged 40 to 50 with Graves' hyperthyroidism.

This sequence joins TRBV2 and TRBJ2-5, with D uncertain. CDR1 SNHLY and CDR2 FYNNEI come from the germline V gene. Trimming left V 2 bases short and J 1 base short, with 8 bases between. The CDR3 has 14 residues. CDR3 in amino acids: CASSERRAQETQYF. The CDR3 nucleotides are TGTGCCAGCAGTGAACGTAGGGCCCAAGAGACCCAGTACTTC.

The gene calls are TRBV5-1 and TRBJ1-1; the D gene is possibly TRBD1 (5 bases). The CDR3 consists of 16 residues. V lost 4 bases and J 5 bases, leaving 21 bases between the germline ends. Germline CDR1 SGHRS, CDR2 YFSETQ. The CDR3 here is CASSVSRGTEGTEAFF. The CDR3 bases are TGCGCCAGCAGCGTTTCCCGCGGGACGGAAGGGACTGAAGCTTTCTTT.

CDR3: CSAEGTGSYEQYF. The CDR3 DNA is TGCAGCGCCGAGGGGACAGGGTCCTACGAGCAGTACTTC. The chain recombines TRBV29-1 with TRBJ2-7, with TRBD1 identical over 9 bases. With 7 bases clipped from V and 1 base from J, the junction kept 5 bases outside the gene matches. The germline gives CDR1 SQVTM, CDR2 ANQGSEA. The CDR3 length is 13 residues.

Of note for this clonotype: One end of the junction fails to match germline, which may point to a read error. The rearrangement joins TRBV11-2 to TRBJ2-7; possible D gene TRBD2, 7 bases. CDR1 is SGHAT, CDR2 FQNNGV, per germline. The CDR3 spans 14 residues. CDR3 nucleotides: TGTGCCAGCAGCTCCGGCGGGGGCTGGGGCGAGCAGCACTTC. Translation: CASSSGGGWGEQHF.

The J gene is TRBJ1-2, the V gene TRBV20-1; D gene unclear. The germline CDR1 and CDR2 sequences are DFQATT and SNEGSKA (reference sequence). There are 9 residues in the CDR3. CDR3 sequence: CRTEEGSTF. The CDR3 region has the DNA TGCAGGACGGAAGAGGGAAGCACCTTC.

The CDR3 sequence is CAGNGGGHGYTF. The CDR3 coding sequence is TGTGCCGGAAATGGGGGCGGGCATGGCTACACCTTC. The chain links TRBV10-3 to TRBJ1-2; a possible D gene is TRBD1 (6 bases). Germline V gene data show CDR1 as ENHRY and CDR2 as SYGVKD. V lost 11 bases to trimming and J lost 6 bases, with 16 bases between them. This CDR3 is 12 amino acids long.

As concerns this clonotype: A clone one base away is much larger, so this may be a read error. J is TRBJ1-5 and V is TRBV7-2; D unclear. The end of the DNA fits TRBJ2-3 better, so the J call may be wrong. The CDR3 extends over 13 amino acids. The germline V gene has CDR1 SGHTA and CDR2 FQGNSA. The CDR3 DNA sequence: TGTGCCAGCAGCTTAAAAACGGGTCAGCCCCAGTATTTT. Protein product: CASSLKTGQPQYF.

Of note for this clonotype: Germline is not matched at one junction end, which may reflect a read error. V usage is TRBV10-3 and J usage is TRBJ2-6; 8 positions match TRBD2. The CDR3 spans 13 residues. Germline-derived CDR1 and CDR2 are ENHRY and SYGVKD. CDR3 sequence reads: CAISAGGVNVLTF. DNA for the CDR3: TGTGCCATCAGTGCCGGGGGGGTCAACGTCCTGACTTTC.

This clonotype was counted many times. The V gene is TRBV11-2, the J gene TRBJ2-5; the match to TRBD1 covers 10 bases. This CDR3 is built from 15 residues. Trimming removed 6 bases from V and 4 bases from J; junction bases left unmatched: 8. Germline V gene data show CDR1 as SGHAT and CDR2 as FQNNGV. CDR3 DNA sequence: TGTGCCAGCAGGACTGCGGGACAGGGGTTAGAGACCCAGTACTTC. Its translation is CASRTAGQGLETQYF.

This clonotype appeared many times. This chain links TRBV19 with TRBJ1-2; 9 bases map to TRBD1. CDR3 size: 14 residues. The junction had 9 bases not matched to a gene; V was cut back by 9 bases and J by 4 bases. CDR1 LNHDA and CDR2 SQIVND come from the germline V gene (reference sequence). CDR3 protein: CASNLQGAGYGYTF. The CDR3 bases are TGTGCCAGCAACTTACAGGGGGCTGGCTATGGCTACACCTTC.

The chain is built from TRBV5-1 and TRBJ1-2; tentatively, D is TRBD1 (5 bases). Germline loops: CDR1 SGHRS, CDR2 YFSETQ. The CDR3 has 15 amino acids. V was clipped by 4 bases and J by 5 bases, with 18 bases between them. The CDR3 DNA sequence: TGCGCCAGCAGCAAGGGACTCCTGGGCGAGTATGGCTACACCTTC. It codes for CASSKGLLGEYGYTF.

This clonotype was counted at least ten times. The V call is TRBV7-9, the J call TRBJ2-7; D remains unclear. The CDR3 extends over 15 amino acids. Germline CDR1 is SEHNR and CDR2 is FQNEAQ (reference sequence). Trimming pared 2 bases from V and 2 bases from J, leaving 13 bases between. In nucleotides, the CDR3 is TGTGCCAGCAGCTTACTCCAGGCCCTGGCCTACGAGCAGTACTTC. It yields the protein CASSLLQALAYEQYF. The whole variable domain, filled in from reference TRBV7-9 and TRBJ2-7, reads DTGVSQNPRHKITKRGQNVTFRCDPISEHNRLYWYRQTLGQGPEFLTYFQNEAQLEKSRLLSDRFSAERPKGSFSTLEIQRTEQGDSAMYLCASSLLQALAYEQYFGPGTRLTVT.

In the case of this clonotype: A read error may be the cause here, since a much bigger clone is one base away. The chain links TRBV20-1 to TRBJ2-7; D might be TRBD2 (5 bases). CDR1 is DFQATT, CDR2 SNEGSKA, per germline (reference sequence). The CDR3 runs to 12 residues. CDR3 in DNA: TGCCGTGCTACCTTCGGGGTGAGGGAGCAGTACTTC. This translates into CRATFGVREQYF.

This clonotype occurred a few times. The chain combines TRBV7-2 with TRBJ1-1; unclear D gene. The germline V gene has CDR1 SGHTA and CDR2 FQGNSA. Trimming took off 8 bases at V and 6 bases at J, with 13 bases between the two ends. This CDR3 has 12 residues. The DNA of the CDR3 is TGTGCCAGCTCACCTTACAATGCTGAAGCTTTCTTT. Translation: CASSPYNAEAFF. Looking up the rest from reference TRBV7-2 and TRBJ1-1 gives the full variable domain: GAGVSQSPSNKVTEKGKDVELRCDPISGHTALYWYRQSLGQGLEFLIYFQGNSAPDKSGLPSDRFSAERTGGSVSTLTIQRTQQEDSAVYLCASSPYNAEAFFGQGTRLTVV.

This clonotype was seen repeatedly, ten times or more. V usage is TRBV2 and J usage is TRBJ2-1; D gene unclear. Germline V gene data show CDR1 as SNHLY and CDR2 as FYNNEI. This CDR3 spans 11 amino acids. V was clipped by 5 bases and J by 10 bases, with 9 bases between them. The CDR3 loop reads CASSSQSEQFF. CDR3 nucleotides: TGTGCCAGCAGTTCCCAGAGCGAGCAGTTCTTC.

Many counts were recorded for this clonotype. J is TRBJ1-1 and V is TRBV19, with D unclear. This CDR3 has 15 residues. V was cut by 6 bases and J by 3 bases, with 17 bases left in between. Germline-derived CDR1 and CDR2 are LNHDA and SQIVND (reference sequence). In DNA form, the CDR3 reads TGTGCCAGTAGGTGGACCTTAGACGGCGACACTGAAGCTTTCTTT. This gives the protein CASRWTLDGDTEAFF.

This clonotype was seen at least ten times. The chain carries TRBV6-6 and TRBJ1-5; 10 nucleotides agree with TRBD1. CDR1 is MNHNY, CDR2 SVGAGI, per germline (reference sequence). Unmatched junction bases numbered 7, after V lost 5 bases and J lost 6 bases. The CDR3 length is 15 residues. CDR3 in amino acids: CASSAMGQGSQPQHF. CDR3 sequence (DNA): TGTGCCAGCAGTGCAATGGGACAGGGGTCTCAGCCCCAGCATTTT.

Turning to this clonotype: A clone one base away is much larger, so this may be a read error. Because it lacks the conserved phenylalanine or tryptophan at the end, this CDR3 is likely a read error. The CDR3 loop is CSAGAGKETQYL. CDR3 in DNA: TGCAGTGCTGGAGCGGGGAAAGAGACCCAGTACCTC. This chain joins TRBV20-1 and TRBJ2-5, with 7 bases matching TRBD2. The germline CDR1 and CDR2 sequences are DFQATT and SNEGSKA (reference sequence). CDR3 length: 12 residues. V trimming: 5 bases; J trimming: 3 bases; junction bases outside the gene matches: 3.

The gene calls are TRBV6-5 and TRBJ1-1; D gene uncertain. CDR1 is MNHEY, CDR2 SVGAGI, per germline. V was trimmed by 6 bases and J by 0 bases, leaving 11 bases between them. The CDR3 runs 14 residues. In DNA form, the CDR3 reads TGTGCCAGCAGACCCGGGCCTATGAACACTGAAGCTTTCTTT. Translating gives CASRPGPMNTEAFF.

The chain combines TRBV30 with TRBJ2-7; 8 nucleotides match TRBD2. The V gene end was trimmed by 4 bases and the J gene end by 9 bases; junction bases not matched to a gene: 8. This CDR3 is built from 12 residues. Germline V gives CDR1 GTSNPN, CDR2 SVGIG (reference sequence). CDR3 sequence reads: CAWTSGSIGQYF. CDR3 nucleotide sequence: TGTGCCTGGACGAGCGGGAGTATCGGGCAGTACTTC. The variable domain in full, with the rest retrieved from reference TRBV30 and TRBJ2-7, is SQTIHQWPATLVQPVGSPLSLECTVEGTSNPNLYWYRQAAGRGLQLLFYSVGIGQISSEVPQNLSASRPQDRQFILSSKKLLLSDSGFYLCAWTSGSIGQYFGPGTRLTVT.

This clonotype has only a few counts. The chain recombines TRBV10-3 with TRBJ2-5; 8 bases map to TRBD2. CDR1 ENHRY and CDR2 SYGVKD come from the germline V gene. The CDR3 consists of 12 residues. The V segment lost 10 bases and the J segment 5 bases; nucleotides outside the gene matches: 6. The CDR3 DNA sequence: TGTGCCAGCATCGGGAGGGAGGAGACCCAGTACTTC. It is translated as CASIGREETQYF.

This clonotype was found a few times. In nucleotides, the CDR3 is TGTGCCAGCAGAGGGACTAGCGGTCAAAACTCCTACGAGCAGTACTTC. Encoded protein: CASRGTSGQNSYEQYF. The chain combines TRBV2 with TRBJ2-7, with TRBD2 matching 11 bases. Germline V gene data show CDR1 as SNHLY and CDR2 as FYNNEI. The J segment lost 0 bases and the V segment lost 6 bases, leaving 7 bases of the junction unmatched. The CDR3 length is 16 residues.

The V gene is TRBV7-9, the J gene TRBJ2-7, with 7 bases aligning to TRBD1. Germline assignment: CDR1 SEHNR and CDR2 FQNEAQ (reference sequence). The CDR3 has 12 residues. Losses at the gene ends were 7 bases for V and 3 bases for J; bases not matched to a gene: 3. The CDR3 reads CASKDRNYEQYF. For the CDR3, the DNA is TGTGCCAGCAAGGACAGGAACTACGAGCAGTACTTC.

In the case of this clonotype: No conserved phenylalanine or tryptophan is present at the end of the CDR3, so a read error is the likely explanation. The J gene is TRBJ2-2, the V gene TRBV5-1; the D gene is possibly TRBD2 (5 bases). CDR1 and CDR2 (germline): SGHRS, YFSETQ. The CDR3 runs 14 residues. V lost 5 bases, J lost 4 bases, and 12 bases lay in between. CDR3 sequence (DNA): TGCGCCAGCAGATCAGCGGCAATCACCGGGGAGCTGTTTTCT. Translating it yields CASRSAAITGELFS.

This clonotype was seen a handful of times. The chain couples TRBV14 to TRBJ1-1, with D uncertain. Germline V gene data show CDR1 as SGHDN and CDR2 as FVKESK. The V and J ends lost 4 bases and 0 bases respectively, with 12 bases between them. The length of the CDR3 is 15 residues. Written as DNA, the CDR3 is TGTGCCAGCAGCCCGGTTGGCAGGATGAACACTGAAGCTTTCTTT. Its protein product is CASSPVGRMNTEAFF.